The 27 T cell receptor beta chains in this list originate from one sample, sequenced in a study of blood T cell repertoires in COVID-19. Clones were read by immunoSEQ multiplex PCR, and TCRdb kept only the in-frame ones, dropping some. The table lists a few hundred thousand clones, roughly 89% of them singletons. Source material: peripheral blood. The source is a man aged 55-75 years who had recovered from COVID-19.

V gene TRBV4-1 combines with J gene TRBJ1-6; D unclear. The germline gives CDR1 MGHRA, CDR2 YSYEKL. Deletions cut 2 bases from V and 0 bases from J, with 5 bases between. The CDR3 sequence is 15 residues long. The CDR3 reads CASSQFSSYNSPLHF. The CDR3 DNA sequence: TGCGCCAGCAGCCAATTCAGCTCCTATAATTCACCCCTCCACTTT.

V and J are TRBV29-1 and TRBJ1-2; TRBD1 matches 8 bases. The junction had 2 bases not matched to a gene; V was cut back by 1 base and J by 4 bases. This CDR3 has 13 residues. Germline CDR1 SQVTM, CDR2 ANQGSEA. CDR3 sequence: CSVEVDRGYGYTF. CDR3 nucleotides: TGCAGCGTTGAAGTAGACAGGGGCTATGGCTACACCTTC.

This chain joins TRBV6-5 and TRBJ2-4, with D possibly matching TRBD1 (5 bases). Trimming cost V 6 bases and J 3 bases, with 15 bases left between them. The CDR3 consists of 15 residues. Germline CDR1 MNHEY, CDR2 SVGAGI. Here the CDR3 DNA reads TGTGCCAGCAGGTCACCGGTAGGGGACAAAAACATTCAGTACTTC. Its translation is CASRSPVGDKNIQYF.

This clone was detected once. The rearrangement links TRBV6-1 to TRBJ2-7; D not resolved. The V end was cut by 2 bases, the J end by 3 bases, with 14 bases between. This CDR3 has 15 residues. Germline lookup yields CDR1 MNHNS and CDR2 SASEGT. CDR3 sequence: CASSESSPPGYEQYF. In nucleotides, the CDR3 is TGTGCCAGCAGTGAATCCTCCCCCCCGGGCTACGAGCAGTACTTC.

The gene calls are TRBV5-1 and TRBJ1-1, with 11 bases that match TRBD1. Trimming cost V 4 bases and J 4 bases; bases outside gene matches: 6. Germline V gene lookup returns CDR1 SGHRS and CDR2 YFSETQ. The CDR3 is 15 residues long. The CDR3, as DNA: TGCGCCAGCAGCCCAGGACAGGGGGCGCGCACTGAAGCTTTCTTT. This gives the protein CASSPGQGARTEAFF.

J is TRBJ1-5 and V is TRBV2; D is ambiguous. Trimming left V 2 bases short and J 3 bases short, with 11 bases between. The CDR3 totals 15 residues. Germline lookup yields CDR1 SNHLY and CDR2 FYNNEI. CDR3 nucleotides: TGTGCCAGCAGTGAATTAGTGACAAACAATCAGCCCCAGCATTTT. As protein: CASSELVTNNQPQHF.

The chain combines TRBV6-5 with TRBJ2-1; the match to TRBD2 covers 9 bases. The CDR3 runs 11 residues. Per the germline V gene, CDR1 is MNHEY and CDR2 is SVGAGI. V lost 9 bases, J lost 10 bases, and 4 bases stayed unmatched. Here the CDR3 DNA reads TGTGCCAGTAGAGCGGGAGGCGAGCAGTTCTTC. This codes for CASRAGGEQFF.

This clone has more than one count but fewer than ten. This sequence joins TRBV11-2 and TRBJ1-3; 10 bases agree with TRBD1. CDR3 length: 16 amino acids. The germline gives CDR1 SGHAT, CDR2 FQNNGV. Trimming removed 0 bases from V and 9 bases from J; junction bases left unmatched: 8. This CDR3 is CASSLEYPGQGFTIYF. As DNA, the CDR3 is TGTGCCAGCAGCTTAGAGTATCCGGGACAGGGGTTCACCATATATTTT. The variable domain in full, with the rest retrieved from reference TRBV11-2 and TRBJ1-3, is EAGVAQSPRYKIIEKRQSVAFWCNPISGHATLYWYQQILGQGPKLLIQFQNNGVVDDSQLPKDRFSAERLKGVDSTLKIQPAKLEDSAVYLCASSLEYPGQGFTIYFGEGSWLTVV.

This clone was seen a single time. The V and J genes are TRBV2 and TRBJ1-6, with D possibly being TRBD1 (5 bases). Trimming stripped 5 bases from V and 9 bases from J, with 14 bases between. Germline CDR1 SNHLY, CDR2 FYNNEI. This CDR3 has 14 amino acids. The CDR3 nucleotides read TGTGCCAGCAGTCCGCAGGGTACTGGTTCACCCCTCCACTTT. This sequence encodes CASSPQGTGSPLHF. The whole variable domain, remainder taken from reference TRBV2 and TRBJ1-6, is EPEVTQTPSHQVTQMGQEVILRCVPISNHLYFYWYRQILGQKVEFLVSFYNNEISEKSEIFDDQFSVERPDGSNFTLKIRSTKLEDSAMYFCASSPQGTGSPLHFGNGTRLTVT.

This rearrangement joins TRBV11-3 to TRBJ2-3; D is possibly TRBD2 (5 bases). CDR1 and CDR2 (germline): SGHNT, YENEEA. Trimming removed 3 bases at V and 7 bases at J, with 11 bases between. The CDR3 is 13 residues long. CDR3 DNA: TGTGCCAGCAGCTTGGGAGACACTTATACGCAGTATTTT. It yields the protein CASSLGDTYTQYF.

This chain connects TRBV11-3 to TRBJ1-2; 7 nucleotides align to TRBD1. Per the germline V gene, CDR1 is SGHNT and CDR2 is YENEEA. The CDR3 covers 15 residues. Trimming at V came to 0 bases and at J to 6 bases, leaving 7 bases not matched to a gene. CDR3: CASSLDGTGAHGYTF. CDR3 coding DNA: TGTGCCAGCAGCTTAGATGGAACAGGGGCGCATGGCTACACCTTC.

The rearrangement uses TRBV9 and TRBJ2-3; TRBD2 aligns across 10 bases. Germline V gene sequence: CDR1 SGDLS, CDR2 YYNGEE. The CDR3 has 17 residues. Trimming at V came to 3 bases and at J to 2 bases, leaving 9 bases not matched to a gene. The CDR3 reads CASSARGSGGATDTQYF. The CDR3 DNA sequence: TGTGCCAGCAGCGCCCGCGGGAGCGGGGGGGCCACAGATACGCAGTATTTT.

This chain connects TRBV10-2 to TRBJ1-1; D unclear. Trimming took 6 bases from V and 4 from J, leaving 9 bases between them. From germline, CDR1 is WSHSY and CDR2 SAAADI. This CDR3 spans 12 amino acids. CDR3 in DNA: TGCGCCAGCAGGATTACTGGCACTGAAGCTTTCTTT. Its protein is CASRITGTEAFF.

This clone was recorded a few times. The chain joins TRBV6-4 to TRBJ1-1; D perhaps matches TRBD1 (5 bases). Germline V CDR1 and CDR2: MRHNA, SNTAGT. Trimming pared 0 bases from V and 4 bases from J, leaving 9 bases between. The CDR3 loop spans 14 amino acids. CDR3 residues: CASSDSGEGTEAFF. In nucleotides, the CDR3 is TGTGCCAGCAGTGACTCGGGGGAGGGCACTGAAGCTTTCTTT.

The V call is TRBV6-4, the J call TRBJ1-1; maybe TRBD1 (5 bases). V was shortened by 2 bases and J by 5 bases, with 9 bases between the two germline ends. The CDR3 covers 13 residues. Per the germline V gene, CDR1 is MRHNA and CDR2 is SNTAGT. The CDR3 DNA sequence: TGTGCCAGCAGTGACCAGGGAATTACTGAAGCTTTCTTT. This sequence encodes CASSDQGITEAFF.

The gene calls are TRBV6-5 and TRBJ1-5; TRBD1 agrees at 10 bases. Losses at the gene ends were 7 bases for V and 3 bases for J; bases not matched to a gene: 6. Germline V gene sequence: CDR1 MNHEY, CDR2 SVGAGI. This CDR3 has 15 residues. CDR3 bases: TGTGCCAGCACTCCGGGACAGGGGATCAATCAGCCCCAGCATTTT. It codes for CASTPGQGINQPQHF.

The rearrangement uses TRBV4-3 and TRBJ2-7; TRBD2 matches 11 bases. J lost 2 bases, V lost 4 bases, and 1 base had no gene match. Germline V gene sequence: CDR1 LGHNA, CDR2 YSLEER. The CDR3 is made up of 14 amino acids. CDR3 bases: TGCGCCAGCAGCCCGACTAGCGGGGCCTACGAGCAGTACTTC. The encoded protein is CASSPTSGAYEQYF.

The chain links TRBV30 to TRBJ2-7, with TRBD2 matching 9 bases. The germline V gene encodes CDR1 GTSNPN and CDR2 SVGIG (reference sequence). This CDR3 region has 14 residues. V shed 4 bases, J shed 2 bases, and the junction held 6 bases outside the gene matches. This chain's CDR3 is CAWNKTSGAYEQYF. Written as DNA, the CDR3 is TGTGCCTGGAATAAGACTAGCGGTGCCTACGAGCAGTACTTC.

The chain uses TRBV27 and TRBJ2-3; TRBD1 matches at 7 bases. The junction had 14 bases not matched to a gene; V was cut back by 3 bases and J by 5 bases. CDR1 is MNHEY and CDR2 is SMNVEV in the germline V gene (reference sequence). The CDR3 length is 17 residues. CDR3 in DNA: TGTGCCAGCAGTTTCCGACAGGGCAGGGTATCCCAAGATACGCAGTATTTT. It translates to CASSFRQGRVSQDTQYF.

This clone turned up a few times. The chain recombines TRBV5-4 with TRBJ2-6, with TRBD1 as a possible D gene (6 bases). The germline gives CDR1 SGHNT, CDR2 YYREEE (reference sequence). This CDR3 region has 16 residues. Deletions cut 5 bases from V and 2 bases from J, with 14 bases between. The CDR3 protein is CASSLTGIAGANVLTF. The CDR3 coding sequence is TGTGCCAGCAGTCTTACAGGGATAGCTGGGGCCAACGTCCTGACTTTC.

The V gene is TRBV29-1, the J gene TRBJ1-2; 8 bases are shared with TRBD1. Germline V gene data show CDR1 as SQVTM and CDR2 as ANQGSEA. This CDR3 contains 13 residues. V shed 6 bases and J 8 bases; nucleotides not matched to a gene: 11. CDR3 region: CSVGGGTGKGYTF. Written as DNA, the CDR3 is TGCAGCGTCGGAGGCGGGACAGGTAAAGGCTACACCTTC.

The chain has TRBV24-1 and TRBJ2-2; TRBD1 aligns across 9 bases. Germline V gives CDR1 KGHDR, CDR2 SFDVKD. This CDR3 contains 18 residues. The junction had 7 bases not matched to a gene; V was cut back by 1 base and J by 2 bases. The CDR3 DNA sequence: TGTGCCACCAGTGATTTTACAGGGGGCTCGCCTAACACCGGGGAGCTGTTTTTT. Translation gives CATSDFTGGSPNTGELFF.

CDR3 loop: CASSEDRGTGKLFF. The CDR3 DNA reads TGTGCCAGCAGTGAGGACAGGGGAACTGGGAAACTGTTTTTT. The genes are TRBV6-2 or TRBV6-3 and TRBJ1-4; 9 bases match TRBD1. The junction had 9 bases not matched to a gene; V was cut back by 5 bases and J by 11 bases. This CDR3 has 14 amino acids. The germline CDR1 and CDR2 sequences are MNHEY and SVGEGT.

The chain has TRBV7-8 and TRBJ2-1; tentatively, D is TRBD1 (6 bases). V lost 5 bases and J lost 1, with 15 bases in between. Germline CDR1 reads SGHVS; CDR2 reads FQNEAQ. This CDR3 spans 16 amino acids. Written as DNA, the CDR3 is TGTGCCAGCAGCCCGTTGACAGGCGGTTCCTACAATGAGCAGTTCTTC. It specifies CASSPLTGGSYNEQFF.

This clone was picked up one time. CDR3 loop: CASSQETTSGGSTDTQYF. In nucleotides, the CDR3 is TGTGCCAGCAGCCAAGAGACCACTAGCGGGGGGAGCACAGATACGCAGTATTTT. The chain couples TRBV3-1 (or the pseudogene TRBV3-2) to TRBJ2-3, with 12 bases identical to TRBD2. Germline CDR1 is LGHDT and CDR2 is YNNKEL (reference sequence). CDR3 size: 18 residues. Germline trimming cut 0 bases from V and 0 bases from J; bases unmatched to any gene: 4.

This sequence joins TRBV11-2 and TRBJ2-3; 11 bases match TRBD2. This CDR3 contains 15 residues. The germline V gene has CDR1 SGHAT and CDR2 FQNNGV. J was trimmed by 5 bases and V by 1 base; bases with no gene match: 2. This chain's CDR3 is CASSLALAGVDTQYF. DNA for the CDR3: TGTGCCAGCAGCTTAGCACTAGCGGGAGTAGATACGCAGTATTTT.

This clone has at least ten counts. J is TRBJ2-7 and V is TRBV10-1; 7 nucleotides match TRBD2. Germline trimming cut 0 bases from V and 4 bases from J; bases unmatched to any gene: 6. Per germline, CDR1 WNHNN and CDR2 SYGVQD (reference sequence). CDR3 length equals 15 residues. The CDR3 reads CASSESSGPKYEQYF. Written as DNA, the CDR3 is TGCGCCAGCAGTGAGTCTAGCGGGCCAAAATACGAGCAGTACTTC.